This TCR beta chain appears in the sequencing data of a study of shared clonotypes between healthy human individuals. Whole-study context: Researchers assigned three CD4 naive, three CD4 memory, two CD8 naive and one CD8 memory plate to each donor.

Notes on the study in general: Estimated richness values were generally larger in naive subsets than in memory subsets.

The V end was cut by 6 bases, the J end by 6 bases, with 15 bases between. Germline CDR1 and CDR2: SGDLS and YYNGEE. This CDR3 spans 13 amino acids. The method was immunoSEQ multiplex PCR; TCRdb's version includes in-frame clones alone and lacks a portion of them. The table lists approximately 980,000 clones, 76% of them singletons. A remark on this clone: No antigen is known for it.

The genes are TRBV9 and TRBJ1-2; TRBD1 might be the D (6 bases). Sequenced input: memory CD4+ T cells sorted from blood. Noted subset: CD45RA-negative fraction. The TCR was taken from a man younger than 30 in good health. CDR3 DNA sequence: TGTGCCAGCAACTCTGACAGGTGGGATGGCTACACCTTC. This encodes CASNSDRWDGYTF.